Given below is one T cell receptor beta chain in context. The length of the CDR3 is 15 residues. Germline V gives CDR1 SGHRS, CDR2 YFSETQ. The V and J ends lost 0 bases and 7 bases respectively, with 13 bases between them. This specimen comes from a study of shared clonotypes between healthy human individuals. TCRdb's table, derived via immunoSEQ multiplex PCR, lists solely in-frame clones and lacks some. The data hold roughly 1 million clones, with approximately 80% observed a single time. J is TRBJ1-4 and V is TRBV5-1; a possible D gene is TRBD1 (6 bases). This TCR derives from a man aged 18-30 years in good health. Some clones in this sample may be carry-over from other donors' samples. The material sequenced was memory CD4+ T cells from PBMCs. Subset described: CD45RA-negative fraction. CDR3 in DNA: TGCGCCAGCAGCTTGGTCGGGGGGCGTACTGAAAAACTGTTTTTT. Its protein product is CASSLVGGRTEKLFF.